A single sample is the source of the 26 T cell receptor beta chains below, sequenced in a study of T-cell reconstitution after alpha-beta-depleted transplantation in children. A library of TCRbeta sequences, prepared with unique molecular identifiers, was generated. TCRdb redid the calling of the PCR reads with MiXCR, one entry per CDR3 protein. The table includes some 460,000 distinct CDR3 sequences, about 16% detected once. This specimen consisted of PBMCs, mostly from graft donor cells, obtained 360 days after TCRalphabeta/CD19-depleted stem cell transplant. These receptors originate from a boy under two years old who had a stem cell transplant for Wiskott-Aldrich syndrome, so the T cells may come from the graft donor.

The chain recombines TRBV24-1 with TRBJ2-2; TRBD2 aligns across 9 bases. This CDR3 region has 17 residues. The J segment lost 0 bases and the V segment lost 5 bases, leaving 6 bases of the junction unmatched. Germline CDR1 KGHDR, CDR2 SFDVKD. The chain's CDR3 is CATSASGIKANTGELFF. The CDR3 bases are TGTGCCACCAGTGCTAGCGGGATAAAGGCGAACACCGGGGAGCTGTTTTTT.

The chain carries TRBV24-1 and TRBJ2-4; D is undetermined. Looked up from germline, CDR1 is KGHDR and CDR2 is SFDVKD. V gave up 8 bases and J gave up 8 bases, with 15 bases separating them. The length of the CDR3 is 13 residues. CDR3 DNA sequence: TGTGCCACCACGCGGTTATGTTTGGACATTCAGTACTTC. Translated, it gives CATTRLCLDIQYF.

The rearrangement links TRBV5-1 to TRBJ2-5; D not certain. There are 12 residues in the CDR3. The V and J ends lost 4 bases and 5 bases respectively, with 9 bases between them. Germline V lookup: CDR1 SGHRS, CDR2 YFSETQ. The CDR3, as DNA: TGCGCCAGCAGCCCACCATCGGAGACCCAGTACTTC. Translation gives CASSPPSETQYF.

This clonotype was observed a few times. The CDR3 DNA follows: TGCAGTGCTGAAGCTTTGATAGCTGGAAAGTGGCAGTATTTT. Amino acids: CSAEALIAGKWQYF. The chain recombines TRBV20-1 with TRBJ2-3; no clear D. The germline V and J ends were trimmed by 5 bases and 11 bases, with 23 bases remaining between them. CDR1 and CDR2 from the germline V gene are DFQATT and SNEGSKA (reference sequence). The CDR3 totals 14 residues.

The chain employs TRBV11-2 and TRBJ2-4; 12 bases fit TRBD2. Trimming cost V 1 base and J 6 bases; bases outside gene matches: 4. In germline, CDR1 is SGHAT, CDR2 FQNNGV. The CDR3 covers 16 residues. The CDR3 loop is CASSLARTSGINIQYF. The DNA for the CDR3 is TGTGCCAGCAGCTTAGCCCGGACTAGCGGGATAAACATTCAGTACTTC.

This clonotype was detected a few times. The gene calls are TRBV29-1 and TRBJ1-1, with a tentative D call TRBD1 (6 bases). Germline values: CDR1 SQVTM, CDR2 ANQGSEA. CDR3 length equals 14 residues. V shed 4 bases and J shed 4 bases, with 16 bases lying between them. DNA of the CDR3: TGCAGCGTTGTAGTTCAGGGGAGTATCACTGAAGCTTTCTTT. Residues: CSVVVQGSITEAFF.

This sequence joins TRBV7-9 and TRBJ2-7; 13 positions agree with TRBD2. Looked up from germline, CDR1 is SEHNR and CDR2 is FQNEAQ (reference sequence). Germline trimming cut 11 bases from V and 1 base from J; bases unmatched to any gene: 20. CDR3 size: 19 residues. The CDR3 DNA reads as TGTGCCGGAGAAGGGCCGAGACAGCCGACTAGCGGGAGGTCCTACGAGCAGTACTTC. It encodes CAGEGPRQPTSGRSYEQYF.

This clonotype has only a few counts. This chain links TRBV28 with TRBJ2-7, with a weak D call TRBD2 (6 bases). This CDR3 contains 12 residues. V lost 4 bases, J lost 4 bases, and 8 bases lay in between. Germline CDR1 is MDHEN and CDR2 is SYDVKM. The CDR3: CASSWDFYEQYF. In DNA, the CDR3 is TGTGCCAGCAGTTGGGACTTTTACGAGCAGTACTTC.

V usage is TRBV11-2 and J usage is TRBJ2-1, with 14 bases lining up with TRBD2. The V gene's germline CDR1 is SGHAT and CDR2 FQNNGV. The CDR3 extends over 18 amino acids. V lost 4 bases to trimming and J lost 9 bases; unmatched junction nucleotides: 14. CDR3: CASSSGLAGAIGYGEQFF. The CDR3, as DNA: TGTGCCAGCAGCTCGGGACTAGCGGGGGCCATCGGCTACGGTGAGCAGTTCTTC. Using reference TRBV11-2 and TRBJ2-1 for the parts outside the CDR3, the full variable domain is EAGVAQSPRYKIIEKRQSVAFWCNPISGHATLYWYQQILGQGPKLLIQFQNNGVVDDSQLPKDRFSAERLKGVDSTLKIQPAKLEDSAVYLCASSSGLAGAIGYGEQFFGPGTRLTVL.

The chain has TRBV27 and TRBJ2-7; TRBD2 agrees at 13 bases. The CDR3 is made up of 15 amino acids. J gave up 2 bases and V 5 bases, and 3 bases lay outside the gene matches. Germline assignment: CDR1 MNHEY and CDR2 SMNVEV (reference sequence). As DNA, the CDR3 is TGTGCCAGCAGTAATACTAGCGGGAGGGCCTACGAGCAGTACTTC. This encodes CASSNTSGRAYEQYF.

This clonotype was recorded many times. The chain carries TRBV5-1 and TRBJ2-1, with 10 bases that match TRBD2. CDR1 is SGHRS and CDR2 is YFSETQ in the germline V gene. J gave up 6 bases and V 0 bases, and 3 bases lay outside the gene matches. This CDR3 contains 15 residues. The CDR3 region is CASSLVAGGSNEQFF. DNA of the CDR3: TGCGCCAGCAGCTTGGTAGCGGGAGGAAGCAATGAGCAGTTCTTC.

The rearrangement joins TRBV5-6 to TRBJ2-1, with a tentative D call TRBD2 (7 bases). Deletions cut 0 bases from V and 8 bases from J, with 21 bases between. Germline V gene lookup returns CDR1 SGHDT and CDR2 YYEEEE. The CDR3 runs 17 residues. CDR3 DNA sequence: TGTGCCAGCAGCTTGGCCTGGGGGGGCGTATTGATGGATGAGCAGTTCTTC. Residues: CASSLAWGGVLMDEQFF. The entire variable domain, with the rest obtained from reference TRBV5-6 and TRBJ2-1, is as follows: DAGVTQSPTHLIKTRGQQVTLRCSPKSGHDTVSWYQQALGQGPQFIFQYYEEEERQRGNFPDRFSGHQFPNYSSELNVNALLLGDSALYLCASSLAWGGVLMDEQFFGPGTRLTVL.

There are a few counts of this clonotype. The chain recombines TRBV18 with TRBJ2-5; tentative D call: TRBD1 (6 bases). Per the germline V gene, CDR1 is KGHSH and CDR2 is LQKENI. Trimming took 1 base from V and 3 from J, leaving 12 bases between them. The CDR3 covers 15 residues. The CDR3 protein is CASSPLPTGEETQYF. In DNA, the CDR3 is TGTGCCAGCTCACCACTCCCGACAGGAGAAGAGACCCAGTACTTC. The full variable domain, with the rest looked up from reference TRBV18 and TRBJ2-5, is NAGVMQNPRHLVRRRGQEARLRCSPMKGHSHVYWYRQLPEEGLKFMVYLQKENIIDESGMPKERFSAEFPKEGPSILRIQQVVRGDSAAYFCASSPLPTGEETQYFGPGTRLLVL.

This clonotype has a handful of counts. The rearrangement joins TRBV5-1 to TRBJ1-1, with a possible D match to TRBD1 (6 bases). This CDR3 comprises 14 residues. The V and J ends lost 2 bases and 4 bases respectively, with 12 bases between them. The V gene's germline CDR1 is SGHRS and CDR2 YFSETQ. CDR3 region: CASSLGGEITEAFF. CDR3 bases: TGCGCCAGCAGCTTAGGGGGAGAAATCACTGAAGCTTTCTTT.

There are many counts of this clonotype. This chain uses TRBV21-1 with TRBJ2-1; the table calls TRBD2, which could not be checked here. TRBV21-1 is given as a pseudogene. This CDR3 has 20 amino acids. The CDR3 spells CASSKRWDSSGNSSYNEQFF. The DNA for the CDR3 is TGTGCCAGCAGCAAAAGGTGGGATAGTAGCGGGAATAGCTCCTACAATGAGCAGTTCTTC.

Ten or more counts support this clonotype. The J gene is TRBJ1-1, the V gene TRBV5-1; unclear D gene. The CDR3 runs 14 residues. Germline V gene sequence: CDR1 SGHRS, CDR2 YFSETQ. V was trimmed by 0 bases and J by 0 bases, leaving 6 bases between them. The CDR3 reads CASSLDRMNTEAFF. The CDR3 DNA sequence: TGCGCCAGCAGCTTGGACCGTATGAACACTGAAGCTTTCTTT.

In this sample, this clonotype turned up many times. This chain uses TRBV5-1 with TRBJ2-7; a possible D gene is TRBD2 (6 bases). The CDR3 has 14 amino acids. The V end was cut by 0 bases, the J end by 6 bases, with 13 bases between. Germline V gene data show CDR1 as SGHRS and CDR2 as YFSETQ. The CDR3 spells CASSLGLSGGEQYF. The DNA for the CDR3 is TGCGCCAGCAGCTTGGGCCTCTCCGGGGGCGAGCAGTACTTC.

This clonotype was seen a few times. The chain carries TRBV28 and TRBJ1-1, with D unresolved. Deletions cut 2 bases from V and 3 bases from J, with 4 bases between. From germline, CDR1 is MDHEN and CDR2 SYDVKM. The CDR3 has 12 amino acids. CDR3 sequence reads: CASSLRYTEAFF. The DNA for the CDR3 is TGTGCCAGCAGTTTACGGTACACTGAAGCTTTCTTT.

This clonotype was observed a few times. This chain links TRBV5-1 with TRBJ2-2; 13 positions match TRBD2. Germline assignment: CDR1 SGHRS and CDR2 YFSETQ. V lost 5 bases, J lost 12 bases, and 7 bases stayed unmatched. This CDR3 contains 14 residues. The CDR3 DNA follows: TGCGCCAGCAGTATTTCGGGACTAGCGGGGAAGCTGTTTTTT. It specifies CASSISGLAGKLFF. Full variable domain (rest looked up from reference TRBV5-1 and TRBJ2-2): KAGVTQTPRYLIKTRGQQVTLSCSPISGHRSVSWYQQTPGQGLQFLFEYFSETQRNKGNFPGRFSGRQFSNSRSEMNVSTLELGDSALYLCASSISGLAGKLFFGEGSRLTVL.

This clonotype showed up just a few times. The chain employs TRBV18 and TRBJ2-1, with a possible D match to TRBD1 (6 bases). Germline V CDR1 and CDR2: KGHSH, LQKENI. CDR3 length: 15 amino acids. V gave up 3 bases and J gave up 5 bases, with 14 bases separating them. CDR3 region: CASSPGAGDNNEQFF. In DNA, the CDR3 is TGTGCCAGCTCACCGGGGGCAGGGGACAACAATGAGCAGTTCTTC.

This clonotype was seen at least ten times. The chain couples TRBV5-6 to TRBJ2-7; a weak D match, TRBD1 (6 bases). The CDR3 contains 15 residues. Deletions cut 0 bases from V and 4 bases from J, with 14 bases between. CDR1 SGHDT and CDR2 YYEEEE come from the germline V gene. CDR3: CASSLVTGWWYEQYF. The DNA for the CDR3 is TGTGCCAGCAGCTTGGTGACAGGTTGGTGGTACGAGCAGTACTTC.

This clonotype was recorded a few times. This chain joins TRBV4-2 and TRBJ2-5; D perhaps matches TRBD1 (5 bases). CDR1 is LGHNA and CDR2 is YNFKEQ in the germline V gene. The V gene lost 4 bases and the J gene lost 1 base, with 19 bases spanning the gap. The CDR3 runs 17 residues. The CDR3 here is CASSPPFPTALQETQYF. The CDR3 bases are TGTGCCAGCAGCCCTCCGTTCCCGACAGCCCTCCAAGAGACCCAGTACTTC.

This clonotype was counted a few times. V and J are TRBV6-5 and TRBJ1-2, with 10 bases that match TRBD1. Trimming removed 2 bases from V and 4 bases from J; junction bases left unmatched: 4. CDR1 MNHEY and CDR2 SVGAGI come from the germline V gene. The CDR3 is 15 amino acids. Here the CDR3 DNA reads TGTGCCAGCAGTTACGGGGACAGGGGAGGCTATGGCTACACCTTC. Translation: CASSYGDRGGYGYTF.

This clonotype was counted only a few times. The genes are TRBV7-9 and TRBJ2-7; maybe TRBD2 (6 bases). The V end was cut by 2 bases, the J end by 0 bases, with 14 bases between. This CDR3 region has 16 residues. The germline V gene encodes CDR1 SEHNR and CDR2 FQNEAQ (reference sequence). CDR3 loop: CASSLLRRGSSYEQYF. Here the CDR3 DNA reads TGTGCCAGCAGCTTACTGAGACGGGGGAGCTCCTACGAGCAGTACTTC.

The CDR3 sequence: CASSAGQFYGYTF. The CDR3 DNA is TGTGCCAGCAGCGCGGGACAGTTCTATGGCTACACCTTC. The chain joins TRBV6-4 to TRBJ1-2, with 7 bases lining up with TRBD1. The CDR3 consists of 13 residues. Trimming took 6 bases from V and 4 from J; bases not matched to a gene: 5. Germline loops: CDR1 MRHNA, CDR2 SNTAGT.

This chain joins TRBV20-1 and TRBJ1-2; 8 bases fit TRBD1. The germline V gene has CDR1 DFQATT and CDR2 SNEGSKA (reference sequence). The junction had 4 bases not matched to a gene; V was cut back by 6 bases and J by 4 bases. The CDR3 runs 12 residues. CDR3 bases: TGCAGTGCCCCAGACAGGGGCTATGGCTACACCTTC. This translates into CSAPDRGYGYTF.